This T cell receptor (beta chain) was observed in a study of T cells in Graves' hyperthyroidism and ophthalmopathy. At the level of the study: Peripheral blood specimens were obtained at initial diagnosis, prior to any treatment. Study observations and caveats: Ophthalmopathy was predicted by the model a median of roughly 6.6 months ahead of onset. Blood also carried most thyroid clonotypes expanded above 0.001.

This clonotype showed up just a few times. The target antigen is unknown. The V gene lost 3 bases and the J gene lost 0 bases, with 17 bases spanning the gap. This CDR3 has 17 amino acids. Germline V gives CDR1 SGHTA, CDR2 FQGNSA. RNA transcripts yielded amplified TCR beta CDR3 regions. The TCR CDR3 was amplified in a first-round RT-PCR using the HTBI primer set. TCRdb re-derived calls from the multiplex PCR reads in MiXCR, one entry per CDR3 protein. The sample lists some 440,000 distinct CDR3 sequences, 15% to 18% occurring once. The source of this sequence is a woman between 18 and 29 years old with Graves' hyperthyroidism. What was sequenced was blood. The V and J genes are TRBV7-2 and TRBJ1-1, with D tentatively TRBD1 (5 bases). This CDR3 is CASSFSSGAGVNTEAFF. The CDR3 nucleotides read TGTGCCAGCAGCTTCAGTTCTGGTGCGGGGGTGAACACTGAAGCTTTCTTT. The full variable domain, completed using reference TRBV7-2 and TRBJ1-1, is GAGVSQSPSNKVTEKGKDVELRCDPISGHTALYWYRQSLGQGLEFLIYFQGNSAPDKSGLPSDRFSAERTGGSVSTLTIQRTQQEDSAVYLCASSFSSGAGVNTEAFFGQGTRLTVV.